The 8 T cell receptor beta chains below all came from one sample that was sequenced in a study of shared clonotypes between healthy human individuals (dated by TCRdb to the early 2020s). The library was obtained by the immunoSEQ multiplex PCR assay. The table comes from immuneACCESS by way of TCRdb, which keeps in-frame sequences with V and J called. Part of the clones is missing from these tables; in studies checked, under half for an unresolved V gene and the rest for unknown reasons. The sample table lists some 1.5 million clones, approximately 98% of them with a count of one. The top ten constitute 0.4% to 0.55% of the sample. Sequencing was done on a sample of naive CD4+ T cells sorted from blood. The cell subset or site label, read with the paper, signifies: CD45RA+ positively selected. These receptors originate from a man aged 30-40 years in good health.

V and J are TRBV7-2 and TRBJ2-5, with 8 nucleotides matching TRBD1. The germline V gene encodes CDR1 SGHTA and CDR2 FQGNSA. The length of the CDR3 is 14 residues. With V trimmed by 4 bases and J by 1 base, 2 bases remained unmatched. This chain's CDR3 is CASSSDRVQETQYF. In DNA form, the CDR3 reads TGTGCCAGCAGCTCGGACAGGGTCCAAGAGACCCAGTACTTC.

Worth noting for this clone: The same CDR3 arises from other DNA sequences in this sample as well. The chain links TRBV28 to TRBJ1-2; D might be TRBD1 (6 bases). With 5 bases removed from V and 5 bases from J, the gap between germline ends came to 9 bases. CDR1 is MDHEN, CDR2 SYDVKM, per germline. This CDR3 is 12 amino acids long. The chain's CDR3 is CASSLTGYGYTF. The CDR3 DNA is TGTGCCAGCAGTCTCACAGGGTATGGCTACACCTTC.

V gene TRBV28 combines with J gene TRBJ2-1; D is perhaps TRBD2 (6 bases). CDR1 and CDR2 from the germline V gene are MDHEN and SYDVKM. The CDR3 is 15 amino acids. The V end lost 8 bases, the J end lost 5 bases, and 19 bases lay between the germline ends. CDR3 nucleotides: TGTGCCAGCGAAGATAGCGGCCGCAGCCACAATGAGCAGTTCTTC. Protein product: CASEDSGRSHNEQFF. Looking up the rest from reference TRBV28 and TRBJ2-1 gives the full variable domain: DVKVTQSSRYLVKRTGEKVFLECVQDMDHENMFWYRQDPGLGLRLIYFSYDVKMKEKGDIPEGYSVSREKKERFSLILESASTNQTSMYLCASEDSGRSHNEQFFGPGTRLTVL.

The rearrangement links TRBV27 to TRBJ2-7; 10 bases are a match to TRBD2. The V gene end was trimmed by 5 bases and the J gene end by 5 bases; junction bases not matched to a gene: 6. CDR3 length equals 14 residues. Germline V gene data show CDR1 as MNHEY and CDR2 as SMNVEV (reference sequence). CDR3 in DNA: TGTGCCAGCAGTCCCGCTAGCGGGAGAAACGAGCAGTACTTC. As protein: CASSPASGRNEQYF.

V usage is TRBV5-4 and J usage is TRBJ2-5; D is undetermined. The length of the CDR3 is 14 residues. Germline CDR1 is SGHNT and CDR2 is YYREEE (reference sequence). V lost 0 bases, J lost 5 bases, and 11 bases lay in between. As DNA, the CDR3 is TGTGCCAGCAGCTTGGTAGGATCGGAGGAGACCCAGTACTTC. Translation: CASSLVGSEETQYF.

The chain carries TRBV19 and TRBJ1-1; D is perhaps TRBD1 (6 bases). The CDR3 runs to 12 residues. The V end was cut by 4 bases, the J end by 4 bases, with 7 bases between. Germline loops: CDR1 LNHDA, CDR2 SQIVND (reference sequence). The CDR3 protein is CASSKGGTEAFF. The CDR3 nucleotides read TGTGCCAGTAGTAAGGGGGGCACTGAAGCTTTCTTT.

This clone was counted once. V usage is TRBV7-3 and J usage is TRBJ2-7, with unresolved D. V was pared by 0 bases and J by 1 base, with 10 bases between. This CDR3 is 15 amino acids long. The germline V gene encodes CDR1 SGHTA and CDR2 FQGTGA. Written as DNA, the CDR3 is TGTGCCAGCAGCTTAACGGGAAGCAGGTCCTACGAGCAGTACTTC. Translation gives CASSLTGSRSYEQYF.

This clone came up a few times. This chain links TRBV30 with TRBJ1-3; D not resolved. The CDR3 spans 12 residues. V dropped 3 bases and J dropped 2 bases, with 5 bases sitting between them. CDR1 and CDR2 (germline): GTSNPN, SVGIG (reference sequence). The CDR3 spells CAWSPAGNTIYF. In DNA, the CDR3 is TGTGCCTGGAGCCCCGCTGGAAACACCATATATTTT.